One sample yielded the 5 T cell receptor beta chains listed below, sequenced in a study of T cells in Graves' hyperthyroidism and ophthalmopathy. RNA transcripts gave rise to amplified TCR beta CDR3 regions. The TCR CDR3 was amplified in a first-round RT-PCR using the HTBI primer set. From the multiplex PCR reads, TCRdb called clonotypes with MiXCR, one entry per CDR3 protein. The sample yields 700,000 to 950,000 distinct CDR3 sequences, 30% to 40% seen once. Sequencing used blood. These receptors were obtained from a woman between 35 and 50 years old with Graves' hyperthyroidism.

This clonotype showed up just a few times. The V and J genes are TRBV4-2 and TRBJ1-2; unclear D gene. CDR3 length: 16 amino acids. V was shortened by 0 bases and J by 0 bases, with 11 bases between the two germline ends. The germline gives CDR1 LGHNA, CDR2 YNFKEQ. The CDR3 protein is CASSQELGLSNYGYTF. The CDR3 coding sequence is TGTGCCAGCAGCCAAGAGTTAGGACTTTCTAACTATGGCTACACCTTC.

A single count supports this clonotype. The chain uses TRBV30 and TRBJ1-6; the D is unclear. Trimming pared 0 bases from V and 7 bases from J, leaving 7 bases between. Germline-derived CDR1 and CDR2 are GTSNPN and SVGIG (reference sequence). The CDR3 loop spans 13 amino acids. CDR3 sequence: CAWSVMGNSPLHF. CDR3 sequence (DNA): TGTGCCTGGAGTGTTATGGGGAATTCACCCCTCCACTTT.

This clonotype is a singleton in its sample. A read error may be the cause here, since a much bigger clone is one base away. The rearrangement uses TRBV4-3 and TRBJ2-5; no reliable D call. With the DNA end fitting TRBJ2-7 better, the J assignment may be wrong. The CDR3 length is 14 residues. Looked up from germline, CDR1 is LGHNA and CDR2 is YSLEER. The CDR3 bases are TGCACCAGCAGCCAGACCCCGGGTAACTACGAGCAGTACTTC. Amino acid sequence: CTSSQTPGNYEQYF.

On this clonotype itself: Mismatch with germline at one junction end may stem from a read error. The chain has TRBV10-3 and TRBJ2-6; 7 bases are shared with TRBD1. Germline lookup yields CDR1 ENHRY and CDR2 SYGVKD. The length of the CDR3 is 18 residues. The CDR3 DNA reads TGTGCCAGCAGTGAAGTGACAGGGAAAGGCTCTGGGGCCAACGTCCTGACTTTC. It codes for CASSEVTGKGSGANVLTF.

This clonotype was observed a few times. A much larger clone sits a single nucleotide away, making a read error possible. J is TRBJ2-7 and V is TRBV10-1, with D unclear. V was shortened by 3 bases and J by 2 bases, with 5 bases between the two germline ends. Germline CDR1 WNHNN, CDR2 SYGVQD (reference sequence). CDR3 length: 12 residues. The CDR3 nucleotides read TGCGCCAGCAGTGATGGTCCCTACGAGCAGTACTTC. This gives the protein CASSDGPYEQYF.